Sequencing of this T cell receptor beta chain was carried out in a study of T-cell reconstitution after alpha-beta-depleted transplantation in children. With 3 bases clipped from V and 5 bases from J, the junction kept 1 base outside the gene matches. Germline assignment: CDR1 LGHDT and CDR2 YNNKEL (reference sequence). CDR3 length: 13 amino acids. Library preparation (for TCRbeta) was performed with unique molecular identifiers. Each CDR3 protein gets one entry after TCRdb re-called the PCR reads with MiXCR. Of almost 5,000 distinct CDR3 sequences listed, 7.3% are singletons. Study outcomes and limitations: At around two months after transplant, the alpha-beta T cells were reportedly derived from several hundred expanded clones that came from non-depleted graft cells. The main origin of T-cell counts and diversity one year after transplant was newly produced T cells. Where some patients showed high TCRbeta diversity at day 60, it came from recipient T cells and thymic progenitors that had survived.

By share of the sample, this clonotype is medium-sized (0.01 to 0.1%). What it binds is unknown. This chain connects TRBV3-1 to TRBJ1-1; 9 nucleotides line up with TRBD1. This receptor was taken from a boy younger than two who had a stem cell transplant for SCID, so the T cells may come from the graft donor. This sample comprised PBMCs, mostly from graft donor cells, obtained 60 days after TCRalphabeta/CD19-depleted stem cell transplant. CDR3 sequence (DNA): TGTGCCAGCAGCCATGGACAGGGGACTGAAGCTTTCTTT. Translating it yields CASSHGQGTEAFF.